A selection of T cell receptor beta chains follows, all from one sample in a study of blood T cell repertoires in COVID-19. TCRdb keeps only in-frame clones here, not all; method: immunoSEQ multiplex PCR. The profile shows nearly 200,000 clones, approximately 84% of them singletons. The sample taken for sequencing was peripheral blood. The receptor source for this set is a woman in her sixties or seventies with active or convalescent COVID-19. The CDR3 runs from the conserved cysteine through the conserved F or W.

V: TRBV4-2
J: TRBJ1-2
CDR3: CASSQAGTANYGYTF

V: TRBV18
J: TRBJ2-5
CDR3: CASSSTGEVGKTQYF

V: TRBV28
J: TRBJ2-2
CDR3: CASSLAGADTGELFF

V: TRBV4-1
J: TRBJ2-7
CDR3: CASSQGNSGSSEQYF

V: TRBV14
J: TRBJ2-1
CDR3: CASSRGAGAYNEQFF

V: TRBV14
J: TRBJ2-1
CDR3: CASSQEWLAGGPFEQFF

V: TRBV10-3
J: TRBJ1-2
CDR3: CAIRLGGGDYGYTF

V: TRBV28
J: TRBJ1-5
CDR3: CASSSNSNQPQHF

V: TRBV2
J: TRBJ2-3
CDR3: CASSEDRGASGTDTQYF

V: TRBV19
J: TRBJ1-5
CDR3: CASSIEDRGLQPQHF

V: TRBV24-1
J: TRBJ2-4
CDR3: CATLGGPIAKNIQYF

V: TRBV11-2
J: TRBJ2-3
CDR3: CASSLGRTPTTQYF

V: TRBV3-1/TRBV3-2
J: TRBJ1-4
CDR3: CASSLRTEHNEKLFF

V: TRBV11-3
J: TRBJ2-7
CDR3: CASSGGLASHEQYF

V: TRBV10-2
J: TRBJ2-7
CDR3: CASTGQGTYEQYF

V: TRBV6-1
J: TRBJ1-6
CDR3: CASSEIDRASPLHF

V: TRBV21-1
J: TRBJ2-2
CDR3: CASSDLTLAGVLWGELFF

V: TRBV6-5
J: TRBJ2-5
CDR3: CASSFPTSAWETQYF

V: TRBV5-4
J: TRBJ1-5
CDR3: CASSSPTGGEKWPQHF

V: TRBV19
J: TRBJ2-7
CDR3: CASSPRTGSYEQYF

V: TRBV28
J: TRBJ2-2
CDR3: CASSSPPRKLFF

V: TRBV15
J: TRBJ2-7
CDR3: CATSRDFAGGGSEQYF

V: TRBV7-3
J: TRBJ2-5
CDR3: CASSLIVGGQGETQYF

V: TRBV3-1/TRBV3-2
J: TRBJ2-5
CDR3: CASSHPPGATLQETQYF

V: TRBV6-5
J: TRBJ2-5
CDR3: CASGRQFQETQYF

V: TRBV6-5
J: TRBJ1-2
CDR3: CASSPGQLFYGYTF

V: TRBV30
J: TRBJ1-1
CDR3: CAGGLTEAFF

V: TRBV28
J: TRBJ1-6
CDR3: CASSFSGSNSPLHF

V: TRBV5-1
J: TRBJ1-1
CDR3: CASSLWTGGATEAFF

V: TRBV27
J: TRBJ2-4
CDR3: CASSLSYPVGIQYF

V: TRBV7-2
J: TRBJ2-1
CDR3: CASSLKGGQGASQFF

V: TRBV11-2
J: TRBJ2-1
CDR3: CASSFDRGTFNEQFF

V: TRBV6-5
J: TRBJ1-4
CDR3: CASRFEKLFF

V: TRBV5-4
J: TRBJ2-7
CDR3: CASSSSTTNYEQYF

V: TRBV6-1
J: TRBJ1-1
CDR3: CASSEVGGADTEAFF

V: TRBV27
J: TRBJ2-2
CDR3: CASSLVWRAEVTGELFF

V: TRBV3-1/TRBV3-2
J: TRBJ1-2
CDR3: CASSQEGPRGFENYGYTF

V: TRBV15
J: TRBJ1-6
CDR3: CATSSLGSGGSPLHF

V: TRBV7-9
J: TRBJ2-7
CDR3: CASSSKPNLPPYEQYF

V: TRBV18
J: TRBJ2-1
CDR3: CASSPPDRAPGRTYWFF

V: TRBV5-1
J: TRBJ1-2
CDR3: CASRDPKQRPGENYGYTF

V: TRBV29-1
J: TRBJ2-5
CDR3: CSVGTGGIQETQYF

V: TRBV14
J: TRBJ2-2
CDR3: CASSQDRDYTGELFF

V: TRBV6-4
J: TRBJ1-2
CDR3: CASSEGGQGGGYTF

V: TRBV7-8
J: TRBJ1-2
CDR3: CASSKDRGLYGYTF

V: TRBV10-3
J: TRBJ2-1
CDR3: CAISRTSRNNEQFF

V: TRBV9
J: TRBJ2-1
CDR3: CASSLGLAGGYNEQFF

V: TRBV11-2
J: TRBJ2-2
CDR3: CASSSPAAAGELFF

V: TRBV5-1
J: TRBJ2-7
CDR3: CASSLGGGGLAETYEQYF

V: TRBV5-8
J: TRBJ1-2
CDR3: CASSLEVGVFGYGYTF

V: TRBV5-1
J: TRBJ1-2
CDR3: CASSFTGVNYGYTF

V: TRBV28
J: TRBJ2-1
CDR3: CASLLAGSSYNEQFF

V: TRBV28
J: TRBJ2-1
CDR3: CASRPMGRGNEQFF

V: TRBV2
J: TRBJ2-5
CDR3: CASSESGLGTQYF

V: TRBV5-8
J: TRBJ2-3
CDR3: CASRFMGGIDTDTQYF

V: TRBV27
J: TRBJ1-6
CDR3: CASSLTGEWGSPLHF

V: TRBV6-5
J: TRBJ1-5
CDR3: CASKTGASNQPQHF